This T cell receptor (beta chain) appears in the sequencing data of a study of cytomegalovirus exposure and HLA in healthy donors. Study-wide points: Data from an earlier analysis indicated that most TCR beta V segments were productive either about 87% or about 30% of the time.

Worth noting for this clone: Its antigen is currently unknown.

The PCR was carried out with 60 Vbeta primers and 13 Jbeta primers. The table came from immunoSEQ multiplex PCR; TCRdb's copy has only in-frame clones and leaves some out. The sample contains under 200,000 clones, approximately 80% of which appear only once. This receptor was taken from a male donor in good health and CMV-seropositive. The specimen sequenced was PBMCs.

CDR3 in amino acids: CAKNRPEANVLTF. In DNA form, the CDR3 reads TGTGCCAAAAACAGGCCGGAGGCCAACGTCCTGACTTTC. The chain combines TRBV2 with TRBJ2-6, with a tentative D call TRBD1 (5 bases). V lost 10 bases to trimming and J lost 6 bases, with 13 bases between them. The CDR3 extends over 13 amino acids. Germline values: CDR1 SNHLY, CDR2 FYNNEI.